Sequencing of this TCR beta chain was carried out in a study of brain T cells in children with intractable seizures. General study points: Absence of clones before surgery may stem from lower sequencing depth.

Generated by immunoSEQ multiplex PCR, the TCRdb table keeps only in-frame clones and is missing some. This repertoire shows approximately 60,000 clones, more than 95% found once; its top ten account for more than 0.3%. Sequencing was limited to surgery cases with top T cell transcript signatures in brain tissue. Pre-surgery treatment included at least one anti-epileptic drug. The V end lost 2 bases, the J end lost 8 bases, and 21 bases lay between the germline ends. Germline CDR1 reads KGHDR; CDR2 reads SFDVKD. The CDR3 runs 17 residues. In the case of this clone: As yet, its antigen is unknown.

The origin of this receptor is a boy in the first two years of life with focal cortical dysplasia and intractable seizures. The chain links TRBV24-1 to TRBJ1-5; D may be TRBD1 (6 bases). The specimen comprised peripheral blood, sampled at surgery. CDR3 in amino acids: CATSDSARGRGREPQHF. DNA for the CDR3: TGTGCCACCAGTGATTCTGCGAGGGGGAGGGGCAGAGAGCCCCAGCATTTT.